This T cell receptor (beta chain) stems from a study of cytomegalovirus exposure and HLA in healthy donors. Study conclusions and caveats: Based on reports, TCR beta sequences accurately predicted HLA-A and HLA-B alleles for most subjects.

Researchers ran the PCR with 60 Vbeta and 13 Jbeta primers. Libraries were prepared by immunoSEQ multiplex PCR; TCRdb keeps only in-frame clonotypes and omits some of them. Recorded for this sample: 34,000 or so clones. CDR1 is MNHNS and CDR2 is SASEGT in the germline V gene. Trimming left V 2 bases short and J 4 bases short, with 11 bases between. The CDR3 covers 14 residues. About this clone: What it binds is unknown. This sample includes further DNA sequences coding for the same CDR3.

The V and J genes are TRBV6-1 and TRBJ1-2; D ambiguous. The sequenced sample was PBMCs. The sequence derives from a female donor in good health and CMV-seronegative. This CDR3 reads CASSESRRVYGYTF. CDR3 coding DNA: TGTGCCAGCAGTGAATCTAGACGGGTCTATGGCTACACCTTC.